The 21 T cell receptor beta chains in this list originate from one sample, sequenced in a study of cytomegalovirus exposure and HLA in healthy donors (dated by TCRdb to between 2016 and 2019). Libraries were made using the immunoSEQ multiplex PCR assay. A mixture of 60 forward primers for TCR Vbeta segments and 13 reverse primers for TCR Jbeta segments was used in the multiplex PCR. The immuneACCESS repertoire file appears here via TCRdb, limited to in-frame rearrangements. These files lack a portion of the clones; in checked studies, under half of the deficit traces to unresolved V genes, and the cause of the others is not known. The sample table lists about 210,000 clones, about four fifths of them with a count of one. Roughly 10% of the sample is in the top ten clones. Specimen: PBMCs. These receptors were collected from a woman aged 50 to 65 in good health and CMV-seropositive.

The chain combines TRBV7-9 with TRBJ2-7; D may be TRBD2 (5 bases). Germline V lookup: CDR1 SEHNR, CDR2 FQNEAQ (reference sequence). Trimming took off 0 bases at V and 6 bases at J, with 15 bases between the two ends. The CDR3 extends over 15 amino acids. In nucleotides, the CDR3 is TGTGCCAGCAGCTTAGCGTTGAGGACTCCGGCCGAGCAGTACTTC. It specifies CASSLALRTPAEQYF. The full variable domain, rest sourced from reference TRBV7-9 and TRBJ2-7, is DTGVSQNPRHKITKRGQNVTFRCDPISEHNRLYWYRQTLGQGPEFLTYFQNEAQLEKSRLLSDRFSAERPKGSFSTLEIQRTEQGDSAMYLCASSLALRTPAEQYFGPGTRLTVT.

A remark on this clone: Other DNA sequences in the sample encode the same CDR3. The V call is TRBV6-1, the J call TRBJ2-1; D remains ambiguous. The CDR3 is 11 amino acids. With 6 bases removed from V and 5 bases from J, the gap between germline ends came to 5 bases. Germline CDR1 MNHNS, CDR2 SASEGT. CDR3 sequence reads: CASSLNNEQFF. CDR3 in DNA: TGTGCCAGCAGCCTAAACAATGAGCAGTTCTTC.

This chain uses TRBV6-5 with TRBJ2-2; TRBD1 is a possible D gene (5 bases). Trimming stripped 5 bases from V and 4 bases from J, with 8 bases between. Germline V gene sequence: CDR1 MNHEY, CDR2 SVGAGI. This CDR3 has 13 residues. CDR3 sequence (DNA): TGTGCCAGCAGTCCCGACAGCACCGGGGAGCTGTTTTTT. Its translation is CASSPDSTGELFF.

This clone has only one observation. A read error may produce the germline difference seen at one junction end. The chain carries TRBV7-9 and TRBJ1-6; D gene ambiguous. Germline V CDR1 and CDR2: SEHNR, FQNEAQ (reference sequence). The CDR3 length is 12 residues. CDR3 coding DNA: TGTTCCAGCAGCTTGGGCGATTCACCCCTCCACTTT. Translating it yields CSSSLGDSPLHF.

The J gene is TRBJ2-3, the V gene TRBV9, with 12 bases lining up with TRBD2. Germline V CDR1 and CDR2: SGDLS, YYNGEE. With 0 bases clipped from V and 2 bases from J, the junction kept 4 bases outside the gene matches. This CDR3 contains 17 residues. CDR3 protein: CASSVGLAGVLTDTQYF. CDR3 DNA: TGTGCCAGCAGCGTAGGACTAGCGGGGGTTCTCACAGATACGCAGTATTTT.

This clone was recorded only once. The chain links TRBV19 to TRBJ1-2, with 9 bases matching TRBD1. From germline, CDR1 is LNHDA and CDR2 SQIVND (reference sequence). The V and J ends lost 10 bases and 4 bases, in that order; junction bases with no gene match: 10. The CDR3 has 14 residues. The chain's CDR3 is CATLKPGQGYGYTF. CDR3 nucleotide sequence: TGTGCCACCTTAAAGCCGGGACAGGGCTATGGCTACACCTTC. Full variable domain (missing parts from reference TRBV19 and TRBJ1-2): DGGITQSPKYLFRKEGQNVTLSCEQNLNHDAMYWYRQDPGQGLRLIYYSQIVNDFQKGDIAEGYSVSREKKESFPLTVTSAQKNPTAFYLCATLKPGQGYGYTFGSGTRLTVV.

The CDR3 here is CASSLVGRATNEKLFF. The CDR3 DNA sequence: TGTGCCAGCAGCTTAGTGGGCAGAGCAACTAATGAAAAACTGTTTTTT. This chain joins TRBV7-2 and TRBJ1-4; the D is unclear. The germline V gene has CDR1 SGHTA and CDR2 FQGNSA. V was trimmed by 1 base and J by 0 bases, leaving 9 bases between them. The CDR3 covers 16 residues.

The rearrangement links TRBV30 to TRBJ1-4; D gene ambiguous. The germline CDR1 and CDR2 sequences are GTSNPN and SVGIG (reference sequence). The CDR3 is 13 amino acids. Trimming removed 1 base from V and 8 bases from J, with 11 bases in between. CDR3: CAWSAEAHEKLFF. As DNA, the CDR3 is TGTGCCTGGAGTGCAGAGGCCCACGAAAAACTGTTTTTT. Full variable domain (outside the CDR3, taken from reference TRBV30 and TRBJ1-4): SQTIHQWPATLVQPVGSPLSLECTVEGTSNPNLYWYRQAAGRGLQLLFYSVGIGQISSEVPQNLSASRPQDRQFILSSKKLLLSDSGFYLCAWSAEAHEKLFFGSGTQLSVL.

DNA of the CDR3: TGTGCCAGCTCACCCGGGGGGGGGTTGAACACTGAAGCTTTCTTT. It encodes CASSPGGGLNTEAFF. The V gene is TRBV18, the J gene TRBJ1-1; weak D call: TRBD1 (5 bases). This CDR3 region has 15 residues. The germline V and J ends were trimmed by 3 bases and 0 bases, with 11 bases remaining between them. Germline V gives CDR1 KGHSH, CDR2 LQKENI.

The rearrangement joins TRBV7-6 to TRBJ2-3; no clear D gene. The CDR3 spans 13 residues. CDR1 SGHVS and CDR2 FNYEAQ come from the germline V gene. Trimming took off 2 bases at V and 6 bases at J, with 9 bases between the two ends. CDR3 bases: TGTGCCAGCAGCTTATCCCTTGTGGATACGCAGTATTTT. The encoded protein is CASSLSLVDTQYF.

The V call is TRBV6-5, the J call TRBJ2-3; 12 nucleotides align to TRBD2. Germline CDR1 reads MNHEY; CDR2 reads SVGAGI. V gave up 6 bases and J gave up 3 bases; unmatched junction bases: 4. The CDR3 spans 15 residues. The CDR3 loop reads CASSLLAGGTDTQYF. The CDR3 DNA reads TGTGCCAGCAGCTTACTAGCGGGGGGTACAGATACGCAGTATTTT.

This clone was seen a single time. The rearrangement uses TRBV5-1 and TRBJ2-1; perhaps TRBD2 as D (7 bases). V was clipped by 4 bases and J by 8 bases, with 19 bases between them. CDR3 size: 15 residues. Germline lookup yields CDR1 SGHRS and CDR2 YFSETQ. CDR3 residues: CASSGGAGLRDEQFF. The CDR3 DNA reads as TGCGCCAGCAGCGGGGGGGCAGGGTTGAGGGATGAGCAGTTCTTC.

V is TRBV5-6 and J is TRBJ1-3; 9 bases match TRBD1. Germline V CDR1 and CDR2: SGHDT, YYEEEE. Trimming cost V 2 bases and J 4 bases; bases outside gene matches: 4. The CDR3 covers 15 residues. CDR3 nucleotide sequence: TGTGCCAGCAGCTTCCCCGGGACAGGGGGAAACACCATATATTTT. Translation: CASSFPGTGGNTIYF.

The chain employs TRBV30 and TRBJ1-6; D is unclear. The CDR3 is made up of 16 amino acids. V gave up 0 bases and J gave up 7 bases, with 16 bases separating them. From germline, CDR1 is GTSNPN and CDR2 SVGIG (reference sequence). Written as DNA, the CDR3 is TGTGCCTGGAGTGTACGGGCGGGAAGTCGGAATTCACCCCTCCACTTT. This translates into CAWSVRAGSRNSPLHF.

This clone was counted only a few times. The CDR3 DNA sequence: TGTGCCAGCTCACCTCGACAGAGTCAAGCCTCTGGGGCCAACGTCCTGACTTTC. Protein product: CASSPRQSQASGANVLTF. The genes are TRBV18 and TRBJ2-6, with D possibly being TRBD1 (5 bases). Germline CDR1 reads KGHSH; CDR2 reads LQKENI. V shed 3 bases and J shed 0 bases, with 15 bases lying between them. There are 18 residues in the CDR3. The full variable domain, rest sourced from reference TRBV18 and TRBJ2-6, is NAGVMQNPRHLVRRRGQEARLRCSPMKGHSHVYWYRQLPEEGLKFMVYLQKENIIDESGMPKERFSAEFPKEGPSILRIQQVVRGDSAAYFCASSPRQSQASGANVLTFGAGSRLTVL.

The chain is built from TRBV4-2 and TRBJ2-6, with 9 bases identical to TRBD1. Germline assignment: CDR1 LGHNA and CDR2 YNFKEQ. The CDR3 sequence is 18 residues long. After removal of 5 bases from V and 0 bases from J, the junction contained 8 bases not matched to a gene. The CDR3 here is CASSGRQGVGSGANVLTF. In DNA, the CDR3 is TGTGCCAGCAGCGGACGACAGGGGGTGGGCTCTGGGGCCAACGTCCTGACTTTC.

The rearrangement joins TRBV28 to TRBJ1-2, with TRBD1 identical over 8 bases. Germline assignment: CDR1 MDHEN and CDR2 SYDVKM. Trimming at V came to 3 bases and at J to 2 bases, leaving 5 bases not matched to a gene. The CDR3 consists of 15 residues. CDR3 nucleotide sequence: TGTGCCAGCAGTTTCATGGACAGGGCGAACTATGGCTACACCTTC. Encoded protein: CASSFMDRANYGYTF.

The chain employs TRBV4-1 and TRBJ1-4; 9 nucleotides line up with TRBD1. The V and J ends lost 3 bases and 7 bases, in that order; junction bases with no gene match: 6. The CDR3 loop spans 15 amino acids. CDR1 and CDR2 from the germline V gene are MGHRA and YSYEKL. The CDR3 nucleotides are TGCGCCAGCAGCCATTGGGCGGGACAGGGTGAAAAACTGTTTTTT. It yields the protein CASSHWAGQGEKLFF.

V is TRBV18 and J is TRBJ1-1; weak D call: TRBD1 (6 bases). CDR1 KGHSH and CDR2 LQKENI come from the germline V gene. This CDR3 region has 14 residues. V was cut by 1 base and J by 5 bases, with 11 bases left in between. CDR3: CASSPRRGATEAFF. The CDR3 nucleotides are TGTGCCAGCTCACCACGGCGGGGGGCAACTGAAGCTTTCTTT.

This chain uses TRBV5-6 with TRBJ1-4, with unresolved D. The V and J ends lost 5 bases and 0 bases respectively, with 11 bases between them. Germline assignment: CDR1 SGHDT and CDR2 YYEEEE. The CDR3 spans 15 residues. CDR3 sequence: CASSRRTTTNEKLFF. The CDR3 DNA follows: TGTGCCAGCAGTCGCAGAACCACAACTAATGAAAAACTGTTTTTT.

V gene TRBV2 combines with J gene TRBJ1-6; D possibly corresponds to TRBD1 (5 bases). V dropped 2 bases and J dropped 9 bases, with 11 bases sitting between them. The length of the CDR3 is 14 residues. The V gene's germline CDR1 is SNHLY and CDR2 FYNNEI. As DNA, the CDR3 is TGTGCCAGCAGTGAACAGGGTCTAGGTTCACCCCTCCACTTT. Its translation: CASSEQGLGSPLHF.